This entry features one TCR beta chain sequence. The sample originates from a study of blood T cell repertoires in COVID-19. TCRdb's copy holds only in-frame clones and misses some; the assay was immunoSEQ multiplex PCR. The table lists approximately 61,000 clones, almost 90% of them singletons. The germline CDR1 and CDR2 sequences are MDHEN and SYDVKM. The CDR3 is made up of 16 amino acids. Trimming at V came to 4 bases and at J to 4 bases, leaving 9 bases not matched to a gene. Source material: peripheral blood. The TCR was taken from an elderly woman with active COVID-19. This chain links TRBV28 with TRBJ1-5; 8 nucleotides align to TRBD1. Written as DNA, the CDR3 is TGTGCCAGCAGTTCCCCCCAGGGGGCTGGGAATCAGCCCCAGCATTTT. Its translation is CASSSPQGAGNQPQHF.